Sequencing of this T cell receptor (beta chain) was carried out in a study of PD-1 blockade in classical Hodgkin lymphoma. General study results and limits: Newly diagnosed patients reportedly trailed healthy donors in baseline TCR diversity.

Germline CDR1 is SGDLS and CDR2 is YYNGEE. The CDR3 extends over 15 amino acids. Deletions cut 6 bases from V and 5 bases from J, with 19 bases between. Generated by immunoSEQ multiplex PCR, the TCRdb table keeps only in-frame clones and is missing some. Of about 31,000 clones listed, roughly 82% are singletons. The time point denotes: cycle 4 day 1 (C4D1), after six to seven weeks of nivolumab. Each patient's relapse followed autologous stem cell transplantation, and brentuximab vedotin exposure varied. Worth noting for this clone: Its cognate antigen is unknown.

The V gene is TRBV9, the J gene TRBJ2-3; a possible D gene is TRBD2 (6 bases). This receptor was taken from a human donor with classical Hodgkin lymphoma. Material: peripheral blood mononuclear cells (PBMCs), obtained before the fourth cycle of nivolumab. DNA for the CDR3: TGTGCCAGCAATTCGGGAGAGAATGCGGGAGATACGCAGTATTTT. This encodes CASNSGENAGDTQYF.